This T cell receptor (beta chain) comes out of a study of blood T cell repertoires in COVID-19. Study-wide context: The cDNA or gDNA used as material had been derived from T cells, B-cell-depleted T cells, or PBMCs.

Original processing notes: Amplification from reference gene primers served as the basis for estimated nucleated cell counts. Measured with immunoSEQ multiplex PCR; TCRdb has only the in-frame clones, and not every one. V and J calls and clone size are those listed in that table; D and trimming were worked out from the DNA. The table lists roughly 250,000 clones, about 86% of them singletons. The source material was peripheral blood. This clonotype was sampled from a man aged 50 to 60 with active or convalescent COVID-19.

The CDR3 spells CASRKRGTTGELFF. Written as DNA, the CDR3 is TGCGCCAGCAGAAAGCGGGGGACCACCGGGGAGCTGTTTTTT. The rearrangement links TRBV5-1 to TRBJ2-2; 8 bases match TRBD2. V lost 5 bases, J lost 4 bases, and 4 bases stayed unmatched. Per germline, CDR1 SGHRS and CDR2 YFSETQ. This CDR3 spans 14 amino acids.